The T cell receptor beta chain under discussion was sequenced for a study of shared clonotypes between healthy human individuals. Generated by immunoSEQ multiplex PCR, the TCRdb table keeps only in-frame clones and is missing some. The sample yields fewer than 2.5 million clones, 93% seen once. CDR1 and CDR2 from the germline V gene are MDHEN and SYDVKM. Trimming pared 3 bases from V and 4 bases from J, leaving 12 bases between. This CDR3 is built from 14 residues. Regarding the study as a whole: Clonotype sharing among the donors was expected to vary with sequencing depth.

Turning to this clone: Its antigen is unknown.

Specimen: naive CD4+ T cells from PBMCs. The sample's subset: CD45RA+ positively selected. The sequence was obtained from a man younger than 30 in good health. Some clones in this sample may be carry-over from other donors' samples. J is TRBJ2-5 and V is TRBV28; D is perhaps TRBD1 or TRBD2 (5 bases each). CDR3 region: CASSFSGARETQYF. In nucleotides, the CDR3 is TGTGCCAGCAGTTTTTCCGGGGCGAGAGAGACCCAGTACTTC.